This T cell receptor (beta chain) was obtained from a study of T-cell memory formation after mild COVID-19. About the research overall: TCR clusters were largely donor specific.

As concerns this clonotype: Its antigen is unidentified.

Germline CDR1 and CDR2: SGHVS and FNYEAQ. The CDR3 sequence is 15 residues long. V was shortened by 5 bases and J by 4 bases, with 15 bases between the two germline ends. The study, taken as a whole, reports: Among clones peaking at day 37 in the second wave, SARS-CoV-2 specificity remained unconfirmed. Clones that contracted from day 15 to 85 were balanced CD4/CD8, while later expanders leaned CD4+.

Barcoded TCR alpha and TCR beta cDNA libraries with UMIs came from 5'RACE using constant-segment primers. Each CDR3 protein is one row after TCRdb ran MiXCR on the 5' RACE reads. The sample has fewer than 450,000 distinct CDR3 sequences, roughly 24% seen once. This sequence originates from an adult woman who had mild COVID-19 (a few samples of this study predate the infection). Cell type and time point are not known. The source material was PBMCs or a T cell subset sorted from them (not recorded which). J is TRBJ2-1 and V is TRBV7-6; TRBD1 is a possible D gene (5 bases). In DNA form, the CDR3 reads TGTGCCAGCAGCCCCCGCGAAAGGGGTTACAATGAGCAGTTCTTC. It is translated as CASSPRERGYNEQFF.